The clone carrying this TCR beta chain was recorded many times. This entry comes from a study of patients and donors after allogeneic stem cell transplantation. Germline V gene sequence: CDR1 LGHDT, CDR2 YNNKEL (reference sequence). Trimming removed 1 base from V and 5 bases from J, with 2 bases in between. CDR3 length: 12 amino acids. TCRdb redid the calling of the RT-PCR reads with MiXCR, one entry per CDR3 protein. The sample records 390,000 or so distinct CDR3 sequences, about a sixth being singletons. This sequence was found in a human donor who was either an allogeneic HSCT recipient or a stem cell or donor lymphocyte infusion donor (not recorded which). It is not recorded whose cells these are; they may come from a transplant donor. The rearrangement joins TRBV3-1 to TRBJ2-2; D not certain. The material sequenced was blood, either unsorted or a sorted T cell fraction (not recorded which). The CDR3 DNA follows: TGTGCCAGCAGCCAAGTAACCGGGGAGCTGTTTTTT. This gives the protein CASSQVTGELFF.